Listed here is a single TCR beta chain. Donors were grouped by their self-reported clinical history. V was pared by 5 bases and J by 3 bases, with 5 bases between. Germline lookup yields CDR1 SGHDT and CDR2 YYEEEE. The CDR3 is made up of 12 amino acids. Sequencing was performed with immunoSEQ multiplex PCR; in TCRdb, only in-frame clones are kept and a portion is missing. The repertoire holds over 250,000 clones, with 85% to 90% as singletons. This record belongs to a study of blood T cell repertoires in COVID-19. Turning to the study itself: Material from acute and convalescent COVID-19 was sourced from the United States, Italy and Spain.

The V call is TRBV5-6, the J call TRBJ2-2; D might be TRBD2 (5 bases). The sample consisted of PBMCs or T cells enriched from blood (not recorded which). This clonotype was sampled from a woman between 18 and 29 years old who had recovered from COVID-19. CDR3 amino acids: CASRGDTGELFF. The CDR3 DNA is TGTGCCAGCAGGGGAGACACCGGGGAGCTGTTTTTT.